Presented here are 24 T cell receptor beta chains from one specimen sequenced in a study of blood T cell repertoires in COVID-19. This table comes from immunoSEQ multiplex PCR, and its TCRdb copy is limited to in-frame clones, with some not included. The sample contains about 65,000 clones, 70% to 85% of which appear only once. The sequenced material came from peripheral blood. Receptors originate from a human donor in a cohort sampled during active COVID-19.

This clone was counted a single time. The gene calls are TRBV16 and TRBJ1-6, with D hard to call. Trimming cost V 2 bases and J 11 bases, with 4 bases left between them. CDR3 length equals 11 residues. Germline CDR1 reads KGHSY; CDR2 reads FQNENV. CDR3 DNA: TGTGCCAGCAGCCAAAGAGCACCCCTCCACTTT. This translates into CASSQRAPLHF.

The chain recombines TRBV6-5 with TRBJ2-1; D call uncertain. The CDR3 consists of 15 residues. The germline V gene has CDR1 MNHEY and CDR2 SVGAGI. Trimming left V 6 bases short and J 2 bases short, with 14 bases between. CDR3 amino acids: CASSQSAYTYNEQFF. DNA of the CDR3: TGTGCCAGCAGCCAATCCGCCTATACCTACAATGAGCAGTTCTTC.

This clone was recorded a few times. This chain links TRBV7-2 with TRBJ2-3; TRBD2 matches at 7 bases. CDR3 length equals 18 residues. J gave up 0 bases and V 0 bases, and 9 bases lay outside the gene matches. CDR1 is SGHTA, CDR2 FQGNSA, per germline. The CDR3 bases are TGTGCCAGCAGCTTAGCGTTTTCTGGCGGGGGAAGCACAGATACGCAGTATTTT. Translated: CASSLAFSGGGSTDTQYF.

This chain joins TRBV2 and TRBJ2-2, with 11 bases fitting TRBD2. This CDR3 is built from 15 residues. Per the germline V gene, CDR1 is SNHLY and CDR2 is FYNNEI. Trimming cost V 7 bases and J 9 bases; bases outside gene matches: 10. The CDR3 spells CASTLLAGGPRELFF. DNA for the CDR3: TGTGCCAGCACCTTATTAGCGGGGGGGCCTAGGGAGCTGTTTTTT.

The rearrangement joins TRBV19 to TRBJ1-6; TRBD1 matches 7 bases. Per the germline V gene, CDR1 is LNHDA and CDR2 is SQIVND (reference sequence). The CDR3 spans 15 residues. The trim removed 5 bases at V and 2 bases at J, leaving 3 bases unmatched. This chain's CDR3 is CASSSQGPYNSPLHF. The CDR3 nucleotides read TGTGCCAGTAGTTCACAGGGGCCCTATAATTCACCCCTCCACTTT.

This rearrangement joins TRBV18 to TRBJ1-6, with D maybe TRBD1 (5 bases). This CDR3 has 14 residues. Trimming took 3 bases from V and 9 from J, leaving 12 bases between them. Per germline, CDR1 KGHSH and CDR2 LQKENI. The CDR3 DNA reads TGTGCCAGCTCACCGGGCGGCGGGGGTTCACCCCTCCACTTT. This sequence encodes CASSPGGGGSPLHF. The whole variable domain, remainder taken from reference TRBV18 and TRBJ1-6, is NAGVMQNPRHLVRRRGQEARLRCSPMKGHSHVYWYRQLPEEGLKFMVYLQKENIIDESGMPKERFSAEFPKEGPSILRIQQVVRGDSAAYFCASSPGGGGSPLHFGNGTRLTVT.

This clone has a single count. The chain has TRBV6-5 and TRBJ1-5; TRBD1 is a possible D gene (6 bases). Per germline, CDR1 MNHEY and CDR2 SVGAGI. Deletions cut 6 bases from V and 5 bases from J, with 11 bases between. This CDR3 spans 13 amino acids. The CDR3 loop reads CASRKQGHQPQHF. The CDR3, as DNA: TGTGCCAGCAGGAAACAGGGACATCAGCCCCAGCATTTT.

The rearrangement uses TRBV18 and TRBJ1-4; D unresolved. Trimming stripped 3 bases from V and 7 bases from J, with 18 bases between. The germline V gene has CDR1 KGHSH and CDR2 LQKENI. The CDR3 runs to 16 residues. The CDR3 DNA sequence: TGTGCCAGCTCACCCCAGACGCCCGCACCTAGTGAAAAACTGTTTTTT. Protein product: CASSPQTPAPSEKLFF.

This sequence joins TRBV7-8 and TRBJ2-2, with D perhaps TRBD1 (6 bases). The germline gives CDR1 SGHVS, CDR2 FQNEAQ. V was trimmed by 2 bases and J by 9 bases, leaving 19 bases between them. CDR3 length: 16 amino acids. CDR3 sequence (DNA): TGTGCCAGCAGCTTAAACCCTGGACCTACAGGGAGGGAGCTGTTTTTT. This sequence encodes CASSLNPGPTGRELFF.

V is TRBV2 and J is TRBJ2-7; 9 bases line up with TRBD2. Germline CDR1 and CDR2: SNHLY and FYNNEI. Trimming at V came to 8 bases and at J to 2 bases, leaving 7 bases not matched to a gene. This CDR3 contains 14 residues. The CDR3 nucleotides read TGTGCCAGCGGGAAGACTAGCGGAACCTACGAGCAGTACTTC. The encoded protein is CASGKTSGTYEQYF.

The chain is built from TRBV28 and TRBJ2-1; tentative D call: TRBD2 (6 bases). V lost 2 bases, J lost 3 bases, and 8 bases lay in between. The CDR3 has 14 amino acids. From germline, CDR1 is MDHEN and CDR2 SYDVKM. The CDR3 nucleotides read TGTGCCAGCAGTTTACACGGGGGCTACAATGAGCAGTTCTTC. Its protein is CASSLHGGYNEQFF.

The CDR3 nucleotides are TGTGCCGCAGGGGTCCATGGTGGCTACACCTTC. This translates into CAAGVHGGYTF. This sequence joins TRBV7-9 and TRBJ1-2, with a weak D call TRBD1 (6 bases). This CDR3 is 11 amino acids long. CDR1 and CDR2 from the germline V gene are SEHNR and FQNEAQ (reference sequence). Trimming removed 11 bases from V and 7 bases from J, with 14 bases in between.

This CDR3 reads CASSFTGTGGRETQYF. The CDR3, as DNA: TGTGCCAGCAGCTTCACCGGGACAGGGGGCAGAGAGACCCAGTACTTC. The rearrangement links TRBV5-6 to TRBJ2-5; 12 bases are shared with TRBD1. The germline CDR1 and CDR2 sequences are SGHDT and YYEEEE. This CDR3 region has 16 residues. V lost 2 bases to trimming and J lost 4 bases; unmatched junction nucleotides: 6.

This clone was recorded a few times. The chain combines TRBV19 with TRBJ1-5, with D perhaps matching TRBD1 (5 bases). V was clipped by 5 bases and J by 5 bases, with 10 bases between them. This CDR3 has 13 residues. Germline CDR1 and CDR2: LNHDA and SQIVND (reference sequence). The CDR3 here is CASSLQGDQPQHF. The CDR3 coding sequence is TGTGCCAGTAGTTTGCAGGGCGATCAGCCCCAGCATTTT.

The chain is built from TRBV30 and TRBJ1-1; the D is unclear. The CDR3 totals 12 residues. The germline gives CDR1 GTSNPN, CDR2 SVGIG (reference sequence). V was trimmed by 3 bases and J by 10 bases, leaving 15 bases between them. CDR3 residues: CAWRGFPEGAFF. The CDR3 nucleotides are TGTGCCTGGAGAGGATTCCCGGAGGGAGCTTTCTTT.

The V and J genes are TRBV5-6 and TRBJ1-1; 7 positions match TRBD1. Per germline, CDR1 SGHDT and CDR2 YYEEEE. The CDR3 totals 14 residues. V shed 0 bases, J shed 11 bases, and the junction held 10 bases outside the gene matches. Here the CDR3 reads CASSLVVGGDRAFF. CDR3 coding DNA: TGTGCCAGCAGCTTGGTTGTAGGGGGCGATCGGGCTTTCTTT.

Details on this clone: At one end, the junction sequence differs from germline, possibly due to a read error. This chain uses TRBV7-6 with TRBJ1-6, with a weak D call TRBD1 (6 bases). Germline V CDR1 and CDR2: SGHVS, FNYEAQ. The CDR3 spans 13 residues. The DNA for the CDR3 is TGTGCCAGCAGATTAGAGGGGGAGTCACCCCTCCACTTT. Residues: CASRLEGESPLHF.

The CDR3 bases are TGTGCCAGCAGTGACAGGGGGCAAGGCAATCAGCCCCAGCATTTT. It codes for CASSDRGQGNQPQHF. The chain couples TRBV2 to TRBJ1-5, with TRBD1 matching over 8 bases. Germline V lookup: CDR1 SNHLY, CDR2 FYNNEI. The trim removed 3 bases at V and 2 bases at J, leaving 3 bases unmatched. There are 15 residues in the CDR3.

V is TRBV5-4 and J is TRBJ1-2, with D possibly TRBD1 on 5 matching bases. The CDR3 length is 14 residues. V was pared by 0 bases and J by 4 bases, with 10 bases between. Germline V gene lookup returns CDR1 SGHNT and CDR2 YYREEE (reference sequence). DNA for the CDR3: TGTGCCAGCAGCTTGGCCGGGGGTCTCTATGGCTACACCTTC. It is translated as CASSLAGGLYGYTF.

This chain uses TRBV7-9 with TRBJ1-2; 10 nucleotides agree with TRBD1. CDR3 size: 17 residues. V dropped 5 bases and J dropped 4; count of bases not matched to a gene: 13. CDR1 SEHNR and CDR2 FQNEAQ come from the germline V gene (reference sequence). CDR3 sequence (DNA): TGTGCCAGCAGCAGTCCCGGGACAGGGGACGGAGGCTATGGCTACACCTTC. Its translation is CASSSPGTGDGGYGYTF.

The V gene is TRBV6-5, the J gene TRBJ1-4; 7 bases agree with TRBD1. Germline loops: CDR1 MNHEY, CDR2 SVGAGI. V shed 6 bases and J 10 bases; nucleotides not matched to a gene: 8. The CDR3 length is 13 residues. Written as DNA, the CDR3 is TGTGCCAGCAGACAGGGGATTGTCGGAAAACTGTTTTTT. The encoded protein is CASRQGIVGKLFF.

With respect to this clone: Other DNA sequences in this specimen translate into the identical CDR3. The DNA of the CDR3 is TGTGCCAGCTCACCATTGGCGGGCGAGCAGTACTTC. Amino acid sequence: CASSPLAGEQYF. The chain recombines TRBV18 with TRBJ2-7, with D tentatively TRBD2 (5 bases). The CDR3 runs to 12 residues. The germline CDR1 and CDR2 sequences are KGHSH and LQKENI. Deletions cut 2 bases from V and 6 bases from J, with 8 bases between.

The rearrangement links TRBV28 to TRBJ2-5, with a tentative D call TRBD2 (7 bases). V lost 6 bases and J 5 bases, leaving 13 bases between the germline ends. Germline CDR1 reads MDHEN; CDR2 reads SYDVKM. This CDR3 is built from 13 residues. CDR3 coding DNA: TGTGCCAGCAGCGGGGGGCCGGGGGAGACCCAGTACTTC. Translated, it gives CASSGGPGETQYF.

This rearrangement joins TRBV7-2 to TRBJ2-5; 8 bases line up with TRBD1. CDR1 and CDR2 from the germline V gene are SGHTA and FQGNSA. There are 14 residues in the CDR3. V was clipped by 8 bases and J by 5 bases; unmatched bases: 10. The CDR3 reads CASGSGGVGETQYF. As DNA, the CDR3 is TGTGCCAGCGGTTCAGGGGGCGTAGGGGAGACCCAGTACTTC.